The 18 T cell receptor beta chains in this list originate from one sample, sequenced in a study of radiotherapy plus CTLA-4 blockade in lung cancer. TCRdb keeps only in-frame clones here, not all; method: immunoSEQ multiplex PCR. The table includes about 82,000 clones, 72% detected once. This specimen was peripheral blood, taken from a patient treated with radiotherapy plus ipilimumab. The receptors shown here come from a human donor with non-small cell lung cancer that progressed on radiotherapy plus ipilimumab.

This chain joins TRBV6-6 and TRBJ1-4, with D possibly matching TRBD1 (5 bases). The CDR3 is 11 amino acids. The V and J ends lost 5 bases and 8 bases respectively, with 6 bases between them. Germline V lookup: CDR1 MNHNY, CDR2 SVGAGI (reference sequence). The CDR3 coding sequence is TGTGCCAGCAGTCGGGGGGAAAAACTGTTTTTT. Its protein product is CASSRGEKLFF.

This chain links TRBV11-1 with TRBJ2-1; D could derive from TRBD1 or TRBD2 (5 bases each). V was cut by 9 bases and J by 0 bases, with 18 bases left in between. Germline V gene sequence: CDR1 SGHAT, CDR2 FQDESV (reference sequence). The CDR3 has 16 residues. CDR3 in amino acids: CASSQVGVSSYNEQFF. CDR3 nucleotides: TGTGCCAGTAGCCAGGTGGGGGTGAGCTCCTACAATGAGCAGTTCTTC.

The rearrangement uses TRBV7-2 and TRBJ1-2, with D tentatively TRBD1 (5 bases). Per the germline V gene, CDR1 is SGHTA and CDR2 is FQGNSA. This CDR3 region has 13 residues. Trimming stripped 3 bases from V and 0 bases from J, with 5 bases between. In DNA form, the CDR3 reads TGTGCCAGCAGCTTGGGGCCTAACTATGGCTACACCTTC. Translation gives CASSLGPNYGYTF.

This sequence joins TRBV11-2 and TRBJ2-7, with D unclear. This CDR3 has 12 residues. V gave up 1 base and J gave up 9 bases, with 10 bases separating them. The germline V gene has CDR1 SGHAT and CDR2 FQNNGV. The CDR3 protein is CASSLAGPGQYF. The CDR3 DNA sequence: TGTGCCAGCAGCTTAGCGGGCCCGGGGCAGTACTTC. Drawing the rest from reference TRBV11-2 and TRBJ2-7, the complete variable domain is EAGVAQSPRYKIIEKRQSVAFWCNPISGHATLYWYQQILGQGPKLLIQFQNNGVVDDSQLPKDRFSAERLKGVDSTLKIQPAKLEDSAVYLCASSLAGPGQYFGPGTRLTVT.

The V and J genes are TRBV5-1 and TRBJ1-4; 9 positions match TRBD1. This CDR3 region has 15 residues. Trimming cost V 0 bases and J 8 bases; bases outside gene matches: 5. Germline values: CDR1 SGHRS, CDR2 YFSETQ. In DNA form, the CDR3 reads TGCGCCAGCAGCTTGGGTACAGGGGGCGAAGAAAAACTGTTTTTT. It codes for CASSLGTGGEEKLFF.

The chain combines TRBV28 with TRBJ1-4; D is unresolved. CDR1 and CDR2 from the germline V gene are MDHEN and SYDVKM. This CDR3 has 16 residues. Deletions cut 7 bases from V and 1 base from J, with 16 bases between. In nucleotides, the CDR3 is TGTGCCAGCACCACTCCCGATGAAGTAACTAATGAAAAACTGTTTTTT. Its translation: CASTTPDEVTNEKLFF.

This sequence joins TRBV2 and TRBJ2-7, with 11 bases identical to TRBD1. V lost 4 bases and J lost 4; bases outside the gene matches: 3. Germline CDR1 reads SNHLY; CDR2 reads FYNNEI. The CDR3 consists of 14 residues. The CDR3 nucleotides are TGTGCCAGCAGTGTCGGGACAGGGGGGTACGAGCAGTACTTC. As protein: CASSVGTGGYEQYF.

The chain uses TRBV27 and TRBJ1-5, with TRBD1 identical over 7 bases. Germline CDR1 MNHEY, CDR2 SMNVEV (reference sequence). The CDR3 runs 14 residues. The V and J ends lost 6 bases and 9 bases, in that order; junction bases with no gene match: 11. The CDR3 region has the DNA TGTGCCAGCAGCCGGACAGGCCCCCGGGCGCCCCAGCATTTT. It encodes CASSRTGPRAPQHF.

The rearrangement links TRBV5-1 to TRBJ2-7; 9 bases map to TRBD2. Germline CDR1 SGHRS, CDR2 YFSETQ. This CDR3 contains 16 residues. V trimming: 0 bases; J trimming: 5 bases; junction bases outside the gene matches: 9. The CDR3 sequence is CASSLDVAGGLNEQYF. The CDR3 DNA reads TGCGCCAGCAGCTTGGATGTTGCGGGAGGGCTCAACGAGCAGTACTTC. The whole variable domain, remainder taken from reference TRBV5-1 and TRBJ2-7, is KAGVTQTPRYLIKTRGQQVTLSCSPISGHRSVSWYQQTPGQGLQFLFEYFSETQRNKGNFPGRFSGRQFSNSRSEMNVSTLELGDSALYLCASSLDVAGGLNEQYFGPGTRLTVT.

The CDR3 spells CATSRDQGPGNTIYF. The CDR3 nucleotides read TGTGCCACCAGCAGAGATCAGGGACCCGGAAACACCATATATTTT. The chain joins TRBV15 to TRBJ1-3; tentatively, D is TRBD1 (5 bases). Trimming took off 0 bases at V and 4 bases at J, with 10 bases between the two ends. The CDR3 is 15 amino acids. Germline V gene sequence: CDR1 LNHNV, CDR2 YYDKDF (reference sequence).

The J gene is TRBJ2-1, the V gene TRBV19, with 8 bases that match TRBD2. The CDR3 runs 13 residues. From germline, CDR1 is LNHDA and CDR2 SQIVND (reference sequence). J was trimmed by 9 bases and V by 5 bases; bases with no gene match: 6. CDR3 protein: CASSPDRGGEQFF. CDR3 nucleotide sequence: TGTGCCAGTAGTCCCGACCGGGGGGGTGAGCAGTTCTTC.

This chain links TRBV13 with TRBJ1-2; possibly TRBD1 for D (5 bases). Trimming pared 3 bases from V and 2 bases from J, leaving 7 bases between. The CDR3 consists of 13 residues. Germline lookup yields CDR1 PRHDT and CDR2 FYEKMQ (reference sequence). In nucleotides, the CDR3 is TGTGCCAGCAGCTTGGGGGAAAACTATGGCTACACCTTC. Translating it yields CASSLGENYGYTF.

This chain joins TRBV5-1 and TRBJ2-1; D not resolved. The CDR3 is 14 amino acids. Germline assignment: CDR1 SGHRS and CDR2 YFSETQ. Deletions cut 2 bases from V and 4 bases from J, with 10 bases between. This CDR3 is CASSLAWDYNEQFF. CDR3 bases: TGCGCCAGCAGCTTAGCCTGGGATTACAATGAGCAGTTCTTC.

The J gene is TRBJ2-1, the V gene TRBV27; TRBD1 is a possible D gene (6 bases). Germline assignment: CDR1 MNHEY and CDR2 SMNVEV (reference sequence). V lost 2 bases to trimming and J lost 4 bases, with 9 bases between them. This CDR3 is built from 14 residues. This CDR3 is CASSLEGTYNEQFF. CDR3 coding DNA: TGTGCCAGCAGTTTAGAGGGGACATACAATGAGCAGTTCTTC.

J is TRBJ1-2 and V is TRBV5-8; 7 bases align to TRBD1. The CDR3 sequence is 13 residues long. Per germline, CDR1 SGHTS and CDR2 YDEGEE. Trimming took 1 base from V and 8 from J; bases not matched to a gene: 5. The CDR3 loop is CASSLTGARGYTF. The CDR3 DNA reads as TGTGCCAGCAGCTTGACAGGGGCAAGGGGCTACACCTTC. Looking up the rest from reference TRBV5-8 and TRBJ1-2 gives the full variable domain: EAGVTQSPTHLIKTRGQQATLRCSPISGHTSVYWYQQALGLGLQFLLWYDEGEERNRGNFPPRFSGRQFPNYSSELNVNALELEDSALYLCASSLTGARGYTFGSGTRLTVV.

This chain joins TRBV4-1 and TRBJ2-1; D remains unclear. V was clipped by 3 bases and J by 5 bases, with 5 bases between them. The CDR3 is 12 amino acids. CDR1 is MGHRA and CDR2 is YSYEKL in the germline V gene. The DNA for the CDR3 is TGCGCCAGCAGCCAGATGGACAATGAGCAGTTCTTC. Amino acids: CASSQMDNEQFF.

The chain employs TRBV5-1 and TRBJ2-5, with 11 positions matching TRBD2. J lost 5 bases, V lost 4 bases, and 7 bases had no gene match. Per germline, CDR1 SGHRS and CDR2 YFSETQ. The CDR3 is made up of 15 amino acids. This chain's CDR3 is CASSGGLAVGETQYF. As DNA, the CDR3 is TGCGCCAGCAGCGGGGGACTAGCGGTGGGGGAGACCCAGTACTTC. The full variable domain, its missing parts supplied by reference TRBV5-1 and TRBJ2-5, is KAGVTQTPRYLIKTRGQQVTLSCSPISGHRSVSWYQQTPGQGLQFLFEYFSETQRNKGNFPGRFSGRQFSNSRSEMNVSTLELGDSALYLCASSGGLAVGETQYFGPGTRLLVL.

This clone qualifies as medium-sized. The rearrangement joins TRBV11-2 to TRBJ1-6; no definite D call. V lost 0 bases, J lost 1 base, and 7 bases lay in between. Germline CDR1 and CDR2: SGHAT and FQNNGV. This CDR3 has 16 residues. Written as DNA, the CDR3 is TGTGCCAGCAGCTTAGAAGTCAGATCCTATAATTCACCCCTCCACTTT. It translates to CASSLEVRSYNSPLHF.